This T cell receptor beta chain was profiled in a study of T cell clonality in common variable immunodeficiency. Study-wide results and limits: CVID subjects showed higher TCRbeta clonality than healthy controls. Fewer TCRbeta clones were shared among CVID subjects than controls.

This clone was observed many times. The antigen remains undetermined. The read gets to within 3 residues of the CDR3 end, and the germline J gene fills in the rest. Patients and controls were mostly of Caucasian heritage. The method was immunoSEQ multiplex PCR; TCRdb's version includes in-frame clones alone and lacks a portion of them. The repertoire shows approximately 40,000 clones, none seen only once; the top ten take 9.5%. The germline V gene has CDR1 SEHNR and CDR2 FQNEAQ (reference sequence). With 5 bases removed from V and 4 bases from J, the gap between germline ends came to 6 bases. The CDR3 has 12 amino acids.

The receptor's source is a person between 18 and 75 years old in good health. The genes are TRBV7-9 and TRBJ1-3; D remains ambiguous. Sequenced sample: peripheral blood mononuclear cells. The CDR3 bases that were read are TGTGCCAGCAGCAACGCGGGAAACACC. Protein sequence: CASSNAGNT. The CDR3, in full, reads CASSNAGNTIYF.